These 16 T cell receptor beta chains share one sample of origin, sequenced in a study of shared clonotypes between healthy human individuals (dated by TCRdb to the early 2020s). The library was built by means of the immunoSEQ multiplex PCR assay. TCRdb took this table from immuneACCESS and kept in-frame rearrangements with V and J called. Such tables lack part of the clones; where checked against another copy, unresolved V genes explain under half of the gap, and the rest is unexplained. The sample table lists roughly 1,100,000 clones, about 70% of them with a count of one. The ten largest clones add up to about 1.5% of the sample. Sequencing input: memory CD4+ T cells sorted from blood. Reading the label with the study, this specimen's cell subset or site is: CD45RA-negative fraction. All receptors come from a man aged 18 to 30 in good health.

On this clone itself: A much larger clone lies a single base off, so this may be a read error. V is TRBV4-2 and J is TRBJ2-5, with D possibly TRBD1 on 6 matching bases. TRBJ2-7 explains the end of the DNA better; the J call may be wrong. CDR1 LGHNA and CDR2 YNFKEQ come from the germline V gene. This CDR3 is built from 13 residues. This chain's CDR3 is CASSFGQSYEQYF. The CDR3, as DNA: TGTGCCAGCAGCTTCGGACAGTCCTACGAGCAGTACTTC.

The gene calls are TRBV18 and TRBJ2-7; the D is unclear. Trimming stripped 7 bases from V and 0 bases from J, with 1 base between. Per germline, CDR1 KGHSH and CDR2 LQKENI. This CDR3 comprises 10 residues. CDR3 in DNA: TGTGCCAGCTTCTCCTACGAGCAGTACTTC. It codes for CASFSYEQYF.

The chain recombines TRBV5-1 with TRBJ2-3; perhaps TRBD1 as D (5 bases). Germline V gene data show CDR1 as SGHRS and CDR2 as YFSETQ. The CDR3 is 17 amino acids. Trimming shortened V by 4 bases and J by 3 bases, and 21 bases separated the two germline ends. The CDR3 is CASSKYPPSQGTDTQYF. The CDR3 nucleotides read TGCGCCAGCAGCAAATATCCGCCTTCCCAGGGTACAGATACGCAGTATTTT.

About this clone: It differs at one base from a far larger clone, so likely a read error. Distinct nucleotide sequences in the sample also encode this CDR3. The chain recombines TRBV18 with TRBJ1-6; 9 positions agree with TRBD1. The V gene end was trimmed by 3 bases and the J gene end by 7 bases; junction bases not matched to a gene: 1. Germline loops: CDR1 KGHSH, CDR2 LQKENI. This CDR3 spans 14 amino acids. CDR3 coding DNA: TGTGCCAGCTCACCCGACAGGGGGAATTCACCCCTCCACTTT. Protein sequence: CASSPDRGNSPLHF.

This clone came up a few times. The rearrangement links TRBV4-3 to TRBJ1-1, with a tentative D call TRBD1 (5 bases). This CDR3 contains 14 residues. Looked up from germline, CDR1 is LGHNA and CDR2 is YSLEER. The ends were cut back, 2 bases at V and 1 base at J, with 8 bases in the middle. CDR3 sequence: CASSQTQGNTEAFF. The DNA for the CDR3 is TGCGCCAGCAGCCAAACGCAGGGGAACACTGAAGCTTTCTTT.

The genes are TRBV5-1 and TRBJ2-1, with a possible D match to TRBD2 (5 bases). The CDR3 contains 15 residues. Germline V gene lookup returns CDR1 SGHRS and CDR2 YFSETQ. Trimming took 4 bases from V and 5 from J, leaving 16 bases between them. CDR3 sequence reads: CASSLGGQSHNEQFF. CDR3 coding DNA: TGCGCCAGCAGCCTAGGAGGCCAATCGCACAATGAGCAGTTCTTC.

The chain links TRBV5-1 to TRBJ2-5; 9 bases map to TRBD2. The V and J ends lost 3 bases and 3 bases, in that order; junction bases with no gene match: 12. Germline V lookup: CDR1 SGHRS, CDR2 YFSETQ. CDR3 length: 17 amino acids. CDR3 sequence (DNA): TGCGCCAGCAGCTCGGGACTAGCATTCTCACCCAAAGAGACCCAGTACTTC. This codes for CASSSGLAFSPKETQYF.

The rearrangement joins TRBV7-9 to TRBJ1-4; D may be TRBD1 (5 bases). The V end was cut by 5 bases, the J end by 7 bases, with 17 bases between. The CDR3 runs 15 residues. CDR1 SEHNR and CDR2 FQNEAQ come from the germline V gene (reference sequence). The CDR3, as DNA: TGTGCCAGCAGCAGATACGCAGGGCTGGGTGAAAAACTGTTTTTT. The encoded protein is CASSRYAGLGEKLFF.

As for this clone: Other nucleotide sequences in the sample specify the same CDR3. The rearrangement joins TRBV9 to TRBJ1-2; perhaps TRBD1 as D (6 bases). Germline V gene data show CDR1 as SGDLS and CDR2 as YYNGEE. V dropped 2 bases and J dropped 1 base, with 6 bases sitting between them. The CDR3 contains 13 residues. CDR3: CASSVDSNYGYTF. As DNA, the CDR3 is TGTGCCAGCAGCGTGGACAGTAACTATGGCTACACCTTC.

The chain joins TRBV30 to TRBJ1-1; the D is unclear. This CDR3 has 12 residues. Trimming pared 5 bases from V and 1 base from J, leaving 8 bases between. CDR1 GTSNPN and CDR2 SVGIG come from the germline V gene (reference sequence). Here the CDR3 DNA reads TGTGCCTGGGGACCTAGGAACACTGAAGCTTTCTTT. It translates to CAWGPRNTEAFF.

The rearrangement links TRBV5-1 to TRBJ2-5; no reliable D call. The germline V gene encodes CDR1 SGHRS and CDR2 YFSETQ. The V end lost 4 bases, the J end lost 14 bases, and 18 bases lay between the germline ends. The CDR3 has 12 amino acids. The CDR3 protein is CASSLEGRPIYF. In nucleotides, the CDR3 is TGCGCCAGCAGCCTGGAAGGCAGGCCAATCTACTTC.

This chain's CDR3 is CASSRPPQGAKNIQYF. For the CDR3, the DNA is TGTGCCAGCAGTCGTCCCCCCCAGGGAGCCAAAAACATTCAGTACTTC. V and J are TRBV7-2 and TRBJ2-4; tentatively, D is TRBD1 (5 bases). This CDR3 region has 16 residues. CDR1 is SGHTA, CDR2 FQGNSA, per germline. The V gene lost 6 bases and the J gene lost 0 bases, with 15 bases spanning the gap.

The V call is TRBV10-2, the J call TRBJ2-7; 9 nucleotides align to TRBD1. This CDR3 spans 16 amino acids. Germline values: CDR1 WSHSY, CDR2 SAAADI. V dropped 1 base and J dropped 0; count of bases not matched to a gene: 4. CDR3 sequence reads: CASSEYETGGSYEQYF. In nucleotides, the CDR3 is TGCGCCAGCAGTGAGTACGAGACAGGGGGCTCCTACGAGCAGTACTTC.

This clone was seen more than once but under ten times. The chain has TRBV19 and TRBJ2-2; 9 positions match TRBD2. V lost 5 bases, J lost 7 bases, and 11 bases stayed unmatched. Per germline, CDR1 LNHDA and CDR2 SQIVND (reference sequence). This CDR3 is built from 16 residues. The CDR3 coding sequence is TGTGCCAGTAGTCCCCCTAGCGGGATGTCCGTCGGGGAGCTGTTTTTT. Translating it yields CASSPPSGMSVGELFF.

This chain joins TRBV5-3 and TRBJ1-1, with 8 bases lining up with TRBD1. TRBV5-3 is recorded as an ORF, its role being uncertain. V shed 1 base, J shed 4 bases, and the junction held 3 bases outside the gene matches. The CDR3 length is 14 residues. Here the CDR3 reads CARSLQGAGTEAFF. Written as DNA, the CDR3 is TGTGCCAGAAGCTTGCAGGGGGCCGGCACTGAAGCTTTCTTT.

The chain is built from TRBV6-5 and TRBJ2-3; 11 bases align to TRBD2. The CDR3 has 15 amino acids. Looked up from germline, CDR1 is MNHEY and CDR2 is SVGAGI. Trimming at V came to 5 bases and at J to 3 bases, leaving 4 bases not matched to a gene. The CDR3 nucleotides read TGTGCCAGCAGTCCGGGACTAGCGGCAACAGATACGCAGTATTTT. Translating it yields CASSPGLAATDTQYF.